The rows below give T cell receptor beta chains drawn from one sample of a study of T cell responses to AZD1222 COVID-19 vaccine. Profiled with immunoSEQ multiplex PCR; TCRdb holds only in-frame clones, not every one. This table holds 90,000 to 120,000 clones, roughly 90% found once. The source was peripheral blood, collected on day 0 of AZD1222 vaccination. The receptors were gathered from an adult in good health. The CDR3 runs from the conserved cysteine through the conserved F or W. D genes are given only for firm matches. Clone size appears in some rows only: once, few, many, or a class for an expanded clone.

d_gene: TRBD1
v_gene: TRBV12-3/TRBV12-4
abundance: -
j_gene: TRBJ1-5
len: 13
CDR3aa: CASSPDRGGGQHF
CDR3nt: TGTGCCAGCAGCCCCGACAGGGGAGGTGGCCAGCATTTT

d_gene: -
v_gene: TRBV7-2
abundance: few
j_gene: TRBJ1-2
len: 16
CDR3aa: CASSLDPGRTNYGYTF
CDR3nt: TGTGCCAGCAGCTTAGACCCGGGACGGACTAACTATGGCTACACCTTC

d_gene: TRBD2
v_gene: TRBV11-2
abundance: few
j_gene: TRBJ2-7
len: 17
CDR3aa: CASSSLRGTSGGYEQYF
CDR3nt: TGTGCCAGCAGCAGCTTGCGCGGAACTAGCGGCGGATACGAGCAGTACTTC

d_gene: TRBD1
v_gene: TRBV5-1
abundance: -
j_gene: TRBJ2-5
len: 14
CDR3aa: CASSWGDRGETQYF
CDR3nt: TGCGCCAGCAGCTGGGGGGACAGGGGAGAGACCCAGTACTTC

d_gene: -
v_gene: TRBV6-2/TRBV6-3
abundance: -
j_gene: TRBJ1-1
len: 17
CDR3aa: CASSYSYQGLGNTEAFF
CDR3nt: TGTGCCAGCAGTTACTCGTATCAGGGTCTGGGGAACACTGAAGCTTTCTTT

d_gene: TRBD1
v_gene: TRBV3-1/TRBV3-2
abundance: -
j_gene: TRBJ2-7
len: 17
CDR3aa: CASTKETGTANPYEQYF
CDR3nt: TGTGCCAGCACAAAAGAGACCGGGACAGCGAACCCCTACGAGCAGTACTTC

d_gene: -
v_gene: TRBV24-1
abundance: -
j_gene: TRBJ2-5
len: 12
CDR3aa: CATRDTQETQYF
CDR3nt: TGTGCCACTAGGGACACCCAAGAGACCCAGTACTTC

d_gene: TRBD1
v_gene: TRBV27
abundance: once
j_gene: TRBJ2-7
len: 16
CDR3aa: CASSLFSRGYSYEQYF
CDR3nt: TGTGCCAGCAGTTTATTTAGCAGGGGGTATAGCTACGAGCAGTACTTC

d_gene: TRBD1
v_gene: TRBV19
abundance: few
j_gene: TRBJ2-4
len: 17
CDR3aa: CASSSPTGGAGKNIQYF
CDR3nt: TGTGCCAGTAGTTCCCCTACAGGGGGCGCGGGCAAAAACATTCAGTACTTC

d_gene: -
v_gene: TRBV7-9
abundance: once
j_gene: TRBJ2-5
len: 14
CDR3aa: CASSLGVSQETQYF
CDR3nt: TGTGCCAGCAGCTTAGGGGTATCCCAAGAGACCCAGTACTTC

d_gene: -
v_gene: TRBV19
abundance: -
j_gene: TRBJ1-5
len: 16
CDR3aa: CASSTFRGSLNQPQHF
CDR3nt: TGTGCCAGTAGTACCTTTAGGGGCAGCCTCAATCAGCCCCAGCATTTT

d_gene: TRBD1
v_gene: TRBV19
abundance: -
j_gene: TRBJ1-1
len: 14
CDR3aa: CASSASTGSTEAFF
CDR3nt: TGTGCCAGTAGTGCCTCGACAGGGAGCACTGAAGCTTTCTTT

d_gene: -
v_gene: TRBV6-2/TRBV6-3
abundance: -
j_gene: TRBJ2-3
len: 14
CDR3aa: CASSDGQNTDTQYF
CDR3nt: TGTGCCAGCAGTGATGGACAGAACACAGATACGCAGTATTTT

d_gene: TRBD2
v_gene: TRBV5-1
abundance: -
j_gene: TRBJ2-2
len: 16
CDR3aa: CASSDPAGGRTGELFF
CDR3nt: TGCGCCAGCAGCGATCCAGCGGGAGGGCGCACCGGGGAGCTGTTTTTT

d_gene: -
v_gene: TRBV7-8
abundance: once
j_gene: TRBJ2-7
len: 14
CDR3aa: CASSLVEISYEQYF
CDR3nt: TGTGCCAGCAGCTTAGTCGAGATCTCCTACGAGCAGTACTTC

d_gene: -
v_gene: TRBV7-9
abundance: -
j_gene: TRBJ2-3
len: 18
CDR3aa: CASRSRSSQGYFTDTQYF
CDR3nt: TGTGCCAGCAGGTCTCGGTCCTCCCAGGGGTACTTCACAGATACGCAGTATTTT

d_gene: TRBD1
v_gene: TRBV4-1
abundance: -
j_gene: TRBJ1-5
len: 17
CDR3aa: CASSQIQGVNSNQPQHF
CDR3nt: TGCGCCAGCAGCCAAATACAGGGGGTAAATAGCAATCAGCCCCAGCATTTT

d_gene: TRBD2
v_gene: TRBV24-1
abundance: -
j_gene: TRBJ2-2
len: 15
CDR3aa: CATSVGGRNTGELFF
CDR3nt: TGTGCCACCAGTGTTGGCGGGAGGAACACCGGGGAGCTGTTTTTT

d_gene: -
v_gene: TRBV4-1
abundance: -
j_gene: TRBJ1-6
len: 14
CDR3aa: CASSHDSYNSPLHF
CDR3nt: TGCGCCAGCAGCCATGACTCCTATAATTCACCCCTCCACTTT

d_gene: -
v_gene: TRBV28
abundance: -
j_gene: TRBJ1-5
len: 16
CDR3aa: CASSLISGIGNQPQHF
CDR3nt: TGTGCCAGCAGTTTGATCTCCGGGATTGGAAATCAGCCCCAGCATTTT

d_gene: -
v_gene: TRBV10-3
abundance: -
j_gene: TRBJ1-1
len: 13
CDR3aa: CAIRADWNTEAFF
CDR3nt: TGTGCCATCAGGGCGGACTGGAACACTGAAGCTTTCTTT

d_gene: -
v_gene: TRBV9
abundance: -
j_gene: TRBJ2-5
len: 15
CDR3aa: CASDPSGHQQETQYF
CDR3nt: TGTGCCAGCGACCCCTCGGGACACCAACAAGAGACCCAGTACTTC

d_gene: -
v_gene: TRBV30
abundance: -
j_gene: TRBJ1-5
len: 13
CDR3aa: CAWGTDSNQPQHF
CDR3nt: TGTGCCTGGGGGACGGATAGCAATCAGCCCCAGCATTTT

d_gene: -
v_gene: TRBV2
abundance: -
j_gene: TRBJ1-5
len: 14
CDR3aa: CASSDAGVGQPQHF
CDR3nt: TGTGCCAGCAGTGACGCAGGGGTGGGTCAGCCCCAGCATTTT

d_gene: -
v_gene: TRBV28
abundance: -
j_gene: TRBJ1-6
len: 17
CDR3aa: CASSLIGSRRVRSPLHF
CDR3nt: TGTGCCAGCAGTTTAATAGGGTCACGTAGGGTTAGATCACCCCTCCACTTT